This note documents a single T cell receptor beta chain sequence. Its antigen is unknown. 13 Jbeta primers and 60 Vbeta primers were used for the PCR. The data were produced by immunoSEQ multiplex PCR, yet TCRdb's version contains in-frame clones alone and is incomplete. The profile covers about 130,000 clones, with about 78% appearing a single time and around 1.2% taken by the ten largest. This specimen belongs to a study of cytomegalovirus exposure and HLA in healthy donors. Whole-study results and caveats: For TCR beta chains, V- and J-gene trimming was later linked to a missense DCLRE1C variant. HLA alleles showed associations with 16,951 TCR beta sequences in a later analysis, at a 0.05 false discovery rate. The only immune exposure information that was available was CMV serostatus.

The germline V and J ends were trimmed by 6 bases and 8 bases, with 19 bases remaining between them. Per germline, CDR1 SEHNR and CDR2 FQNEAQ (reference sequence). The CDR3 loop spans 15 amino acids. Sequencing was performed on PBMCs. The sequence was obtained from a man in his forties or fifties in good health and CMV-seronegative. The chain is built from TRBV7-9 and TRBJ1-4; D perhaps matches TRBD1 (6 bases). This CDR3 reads CASSLSTGSGEKLFF. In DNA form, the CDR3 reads TGTGCCAGCAGTTTGTCGACAGGCTCTGGCGAAAAACTGTTTTTT.